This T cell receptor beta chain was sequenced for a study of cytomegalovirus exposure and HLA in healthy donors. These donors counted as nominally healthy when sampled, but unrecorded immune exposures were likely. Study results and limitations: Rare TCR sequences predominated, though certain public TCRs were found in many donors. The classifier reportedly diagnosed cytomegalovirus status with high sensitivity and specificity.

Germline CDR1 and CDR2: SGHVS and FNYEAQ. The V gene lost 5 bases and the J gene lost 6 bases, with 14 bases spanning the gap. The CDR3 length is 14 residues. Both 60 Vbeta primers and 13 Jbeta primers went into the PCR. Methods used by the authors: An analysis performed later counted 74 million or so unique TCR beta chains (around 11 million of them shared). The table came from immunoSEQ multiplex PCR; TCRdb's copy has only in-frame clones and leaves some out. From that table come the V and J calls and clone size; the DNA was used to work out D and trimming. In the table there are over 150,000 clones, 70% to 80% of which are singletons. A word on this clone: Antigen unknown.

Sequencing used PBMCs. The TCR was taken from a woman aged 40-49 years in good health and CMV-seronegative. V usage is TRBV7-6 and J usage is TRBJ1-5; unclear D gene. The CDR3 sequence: CASSREGSFQPQHF. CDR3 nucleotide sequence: TGTGCCAGCAGCCGGGAAGGCTCTTTTCAGCCCCAGCATTTT.